A selection of T cell receptor beta chains follows, all from one sample in a study of T cell repertoires in cytomegalovirus infection. TCRdb fed the reads into MiXCR, producing one record per CDR3 protein. The table shows 200,000 to 300,000 distinct CDR3 sequences, with about 12% occurring only once. Sequencing was performed on PBMCs. The origin of the receptors is a human donor in good health (CMV status not recorded). Some clones in this sample may be carry-over from other donors' samples. CDR3s include the opening cysteine and the closing phenylalanine or tryptophan. D genes are given only for firm matches. Expanded clones get a size class; other rows say once, few or many, or leave the size out.

size	length	V	D	J	DNA	CDR3
many	15	TRBV20-1	TRBD2	TRBJ2-5	TGCAGTGCCCGGAGCCTAGCGGACCCCCAAGAGACCCAGTACTTC	CSARSLADPQETQYF
many	13	TRBV12-3/TRBV12-4	NA	TRBJ2-3	TGTGCCAGCAGTTCCCTACCCCCGAATACGCAGTATTTT	CASSSLPPNTQYF
many	14	TRBV7-2	TRBD2	TRBJ2-1	TGTGCCAGCAGCCCCCGACTAGCCCTTCCTGAGCAGTTCTTC	CASSPRLALPEQFF
few	15	TRBV28	TRBD1	TRBJ2-7	TGTGCCAGCAGTCAGGACAGGGGGCCCTCCTACGAGCAGTACTTC	CASSQDRGPSYEQYF
NA	14	TRBV7-3	NA	TRBJ1-2	TGTGCCAGCAGCTTAACCGCGGGGAACTATGGCTACACCTTC	CASSLTAGNYGYTF
NA	13	TRBV19	NA	TRBJ2-1	TGTGCCAGTAGTATTGGGTCCTCTAATGAGCAGTTCTTC	CASSIGSSNEQFF
NA	16	TRBV18	NA	TRBJ2-2	TGTGCCAGCTCACCAAGAGAACCAGACAACACCGGGGAGCTGTTTTTT	CASSPREPDNTGELFF
NA	13	TRBV5-6	NA	TRBJ1-1	TGTGCCAGCAGCAGAAGAGAAGGCACTGAAGCTTTCTTT	CASSRREGTEAFF
many	15	TRBV5-1	NA	TRBJ1-2	TGCGCCAGCAGCCCGACGGGGGCGCAGAACTATGGCTACACCTTC	CASSPTGAQNYGYTF
many	14	TRBV12-5	NA	TRBJ2-1	TGTGCTAGTGGTTTGATGGTTGGTTGGCATGAGCAGTTCTTC	CASGLMVGWHEQFF
NA	16	TRBV19	TRBD2	TRBJ2-2	TGTGCCACTTCCAGGCGGGGGGTCTCGAACACCGGGGAGCTGTTTTTT	CATSRRGVSNTGELFF
few	16	TRBV6-2/TRBV6-3	TRBD1	TRBJ1-2	TGTGCCAGCAGTTACTTAGGACAGGAAAACAGCTATGGCTACACCTTC	CASSYLGQENSYGYTF
NA	16	TRBV25-1	TRBD2	TRBJ2-1	TGTGCCAGTGAATTTGCGGGACTAGCGGGAGTGAATGAGCAGTTCTTC	CASEFAGLAGVNEQFF
few	16	TRBV29-1	TRBD2	TRBJ2-2	TGCAGCGTTGTTTTGGCTAGCGGGAGTTGGGTCGGGGAGCTGTTTTTT	CSVVLASGSWVGELFF
many	15	TRBV7-2	TRBD2	TRBJ2-3	TGTGCCAGCAGCTTCGGCGGGGGGGCCACAGATACGCAGTATTTT	CASSFGGGATDTQYF
NA	16	TRBV4-3	TRBD2	TRBJ2-7	TGCGCCAGCAGCCAAGGGCTAGCGGGACGTTCCTACGAGCAGTACTTC	CASSQGLAGRSYEQYF
many	13	TRBV6-5	NA	TRBJ2-5	TGTGCCAGCAGTTACTCGATCGCGGAGACCCAGTACTTC	CASSYSIAETQYF
NA	18	TRBV5-1	TRBD2	TRBJ2-1	TGCGCCAGCAGCGCCGGACTAGCGGTTATGGCTGCCTACAATGAGCAGTTCTTC	CASSAGLAVMAAYNEQFF
NA	14	TRBV6-2/TRBV6-3	TRBD1	TRBJ1-1	TGTGCCAGCAGTGGCGACAGGGGGAACACTGAAGCTTTCTTT	CASSGDRGNTEAFF
NA	13	TRBV20-1	NA	TRBJ1-5	TGCAGTGCTACGGGTTTCGTCAATCAGCCCCAGCATTTT	CSATGFVNQPQHF